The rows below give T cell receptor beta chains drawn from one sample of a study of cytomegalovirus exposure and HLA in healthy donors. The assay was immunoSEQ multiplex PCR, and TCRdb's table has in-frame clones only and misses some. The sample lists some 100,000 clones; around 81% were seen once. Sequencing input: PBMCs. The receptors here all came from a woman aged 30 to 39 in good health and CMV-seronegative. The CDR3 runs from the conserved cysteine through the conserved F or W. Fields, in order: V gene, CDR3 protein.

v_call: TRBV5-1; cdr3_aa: CATKREQGAGLNTEAFF
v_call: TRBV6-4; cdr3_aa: CASSARENTEAFF
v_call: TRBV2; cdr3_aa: CASRTDGLYGYTF
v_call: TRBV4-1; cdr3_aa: CASSHATSSYEQYF
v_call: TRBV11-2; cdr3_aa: CASSLVWDRGLRTDTQYF
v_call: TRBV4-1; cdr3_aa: CASSRSMGLAALEQYF
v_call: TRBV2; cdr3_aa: CASRVRTGSYEQYF
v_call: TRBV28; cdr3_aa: CASSLGGFPYEQYF
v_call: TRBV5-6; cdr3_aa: CASSSSTSVEQFF
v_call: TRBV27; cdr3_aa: CASSLSGRNNSPLHF
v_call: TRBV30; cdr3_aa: CAWSVGSGSTNEQFF
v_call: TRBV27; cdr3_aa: CASSLTGTFKGYTF
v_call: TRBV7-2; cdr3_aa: CASSLQAGVTDTQYF
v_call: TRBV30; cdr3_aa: CAWSSQLLNTEAFF
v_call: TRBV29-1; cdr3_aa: CSVDRADTQYF
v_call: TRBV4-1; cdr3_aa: CASSQDVSYEQYF
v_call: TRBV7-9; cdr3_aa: CASRQGGGQVNTGELFF
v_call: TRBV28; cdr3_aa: CASSIDRGGNEQFF
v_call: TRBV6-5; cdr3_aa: CASRTGGQPQHF
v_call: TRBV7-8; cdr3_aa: CASSLGRPGVDYGYTF
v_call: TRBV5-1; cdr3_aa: CASTLGEGRRGTQYF
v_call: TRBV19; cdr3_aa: CASSIDRAQETQYF
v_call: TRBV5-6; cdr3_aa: CASSLSPQATEAFF